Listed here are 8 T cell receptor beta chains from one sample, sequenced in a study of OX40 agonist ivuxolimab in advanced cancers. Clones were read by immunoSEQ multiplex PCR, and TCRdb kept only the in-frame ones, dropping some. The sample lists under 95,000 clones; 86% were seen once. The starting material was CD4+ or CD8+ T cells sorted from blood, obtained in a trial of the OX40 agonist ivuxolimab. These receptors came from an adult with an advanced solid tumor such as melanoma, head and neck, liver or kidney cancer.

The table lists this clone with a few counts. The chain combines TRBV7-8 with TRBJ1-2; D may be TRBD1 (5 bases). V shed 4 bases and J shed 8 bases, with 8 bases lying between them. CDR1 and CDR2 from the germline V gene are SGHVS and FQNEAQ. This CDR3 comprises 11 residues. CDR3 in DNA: TGTGCCAGCAGCTCAGGGAGGGGCTACACCTTC. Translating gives CASSSGRGYTF.

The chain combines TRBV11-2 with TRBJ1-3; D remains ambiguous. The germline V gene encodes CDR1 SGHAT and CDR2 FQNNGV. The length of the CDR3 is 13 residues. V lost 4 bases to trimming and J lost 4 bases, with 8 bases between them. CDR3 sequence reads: CASSSMEGNTIYF. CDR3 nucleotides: TGTGCCAGCAGCTCCATGGAGGGAAACACCATATATTTT.

CDR3 loop: CASSPSLGTSAEQYF. In DNA, the CDR3 is TGTGCCAGCAGCCCCAGCCTTGGGACTAGCGCAGAGCAGTACTTC. The chain carries TRBV5-5 and TRBJ2-7; 10 bases map to TRBD2. J gave up 7 bases and V 4 bases, and 11 bases lay outside the gene matches. Germline loops: CDR1 SGHKS, CDR2 YYEKEE (reference sequence). The length of the CDR3 is 15 residues.

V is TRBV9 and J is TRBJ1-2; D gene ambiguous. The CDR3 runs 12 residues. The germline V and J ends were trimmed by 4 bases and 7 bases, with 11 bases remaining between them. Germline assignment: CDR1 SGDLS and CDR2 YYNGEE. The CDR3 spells CASSWVGGGYTF. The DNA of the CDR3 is TGTGCCAGCAGCTGGGTCGGAGGTGGCTACACCTTC.

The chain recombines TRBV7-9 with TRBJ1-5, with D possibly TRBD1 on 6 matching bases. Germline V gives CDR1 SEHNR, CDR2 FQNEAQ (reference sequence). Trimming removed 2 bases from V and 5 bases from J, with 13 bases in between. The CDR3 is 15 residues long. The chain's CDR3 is CASSLSGAPYQPQHF. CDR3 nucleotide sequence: TGTGCCAGCAGCTTATCAGGGGCCCCCTATCAGCCCCAGCATTTT. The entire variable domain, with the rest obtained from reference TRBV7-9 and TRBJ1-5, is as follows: DTGVSQNPRHKITKRGQNVTFRCDPISEHNRLYWYRQTLGQGPEFLTYFQNEAQLEKSRLLSDRFSAERPKGSFSTLEIQRTEQGDSAMYLCASSLSGAPYQPQHFGDGTRLSIL.

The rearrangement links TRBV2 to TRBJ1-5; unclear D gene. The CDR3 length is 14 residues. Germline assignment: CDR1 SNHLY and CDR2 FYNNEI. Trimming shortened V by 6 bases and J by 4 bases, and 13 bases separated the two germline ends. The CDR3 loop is CASRWTGGNQPQHF. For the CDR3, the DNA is TGTGCCAGCAGGTGGACGGGAGGAAATCAGCCCCAGCATTTT.

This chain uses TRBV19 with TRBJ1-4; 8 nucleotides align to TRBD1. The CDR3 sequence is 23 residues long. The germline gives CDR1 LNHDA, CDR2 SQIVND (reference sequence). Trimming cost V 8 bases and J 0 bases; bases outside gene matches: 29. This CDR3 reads CASQISAGDDRGWVDTTNEKLFF. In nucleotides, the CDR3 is TGTGCCAGTCAAATATCCGCGGGGGACGACAGGGGTTGGGTAGATACAACTAATGAAAAACTGTTTTTT.

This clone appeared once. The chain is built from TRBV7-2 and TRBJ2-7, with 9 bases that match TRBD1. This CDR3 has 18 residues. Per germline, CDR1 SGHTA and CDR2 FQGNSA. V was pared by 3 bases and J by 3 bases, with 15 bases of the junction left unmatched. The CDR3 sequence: CASSLWLTGQGIFYEQYF. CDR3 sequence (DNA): TGTGCCAGCAGCTTGTGGCTTACAGGACAGGGGATATTCTACGAGCAGTACTTC.